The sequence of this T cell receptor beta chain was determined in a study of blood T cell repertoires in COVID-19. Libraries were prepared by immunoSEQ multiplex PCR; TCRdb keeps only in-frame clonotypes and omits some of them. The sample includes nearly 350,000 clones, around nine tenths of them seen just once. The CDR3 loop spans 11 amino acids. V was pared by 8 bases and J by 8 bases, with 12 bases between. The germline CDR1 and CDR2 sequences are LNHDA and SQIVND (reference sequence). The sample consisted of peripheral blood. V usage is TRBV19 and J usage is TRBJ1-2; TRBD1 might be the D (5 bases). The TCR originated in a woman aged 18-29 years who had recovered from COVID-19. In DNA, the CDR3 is TGTGCCAGTCGGCAGGGATACGGCTACACCTTC. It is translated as CASRQGYGYTF.